These 30 T cell receptor beta chains originate from one sample sequenced in a study of Ad26.COV2.S vaccination and SARS-CoV-2 variants. Sequenced by immunoSEQ multiplex PCR; TCRdb stores in-frame clones only, minus some. The data contain a few hundred thousand clones, 88% of them seen just once; the ten biggest clones take up less than 4%. Treatment here: around 19 received Ad26.COV2.S at low or high dose, single or two shots; a few received placebo; per-sample allocation not given. Collection of samples fell on day 63 after the first vaccine or placebo injection. Specimen: peripheral blood, collected in a trial of Ad26.COV2.S vaccine versus placebo. The receptors were gathered from a person aged 18-60 years who received the Ad26.COV2.S COVID-19 vaccine or a placebo.

The chain links TRBV30 to TRBJ2-5; weak D call: TRBD2 (6 bases). Trimming cost V 2 bases and J 1 base, with 8 bases left between them. There are 13 residues in the CDR3. Germline V gene lookup returns CDR1 GTSNPN and CDR2 SVGIG (reference sequence). CDR3 amino acids: CAWSSGSQETQYF. The CDR3 DNA is TGTGCCTGGAGTTCCGGGAGCCAAGAGACCCAGTACTTC.

The V and J genes are TRBV7-3 and TRBJ2-3, with TRBD2 identical over 7 bases. Per the germline V gene, CDR1 is SGHTA and CDR2 is FQGTGA. This CDR3 has 15 amino acids. J was trimmed by 5 bases and V by 5 bases; bases with no gene match: 10. The CDR3 sequence is CASSRTAGMEDTQYF. For the CDR3, the DNA is TGTGCCAGCAGCCGAACAGCGGGGATGGAAGATACGCAGTATTTT.

J is TRBJ1-4 and V is TRBV21-1; TRBD1 is taken as the D call from the table, unchecked against the DNA. TRBV21-1 is an annotated pseudogene. CDR3 size: 15 residues. In DNA, the CDR3 is TGTGCCAGCAGCAAAATGCAGGGGACTAATGAAAAACTGTTTTTT. It translates to CASSKMQGTNEKLFF.

The rearrangement joins TRBV3-1 (or the pseudogene TRBV3-2) to TRBJ2-3; D possibly corresponds to TRBD2 (6 bases). The germline V and J ends were trimmed by 4 bases and 8 bases, with 19 bases remaining between them. The CDR3 has 15 amino acids. Germline lookup yields CDR1 LGHDT and CDR2 YNNKEL (reference sequence). The CDR3 loop reads CASSRGTDAHFTQYF. CDR3 nucleotides: TGTGCCAGCAGCCGCGGGACCGATGCCCATTTTACGCAGTATTTT.

The chain links TRBV11-1 to TRBJ2-1; D remains ambiguous. The V end lost 5 bases, the J end lost 7 bases, and 15 bases lay between the germline ends. The CDR3 loop spans 14 amino acids. CDR1 SGHAT and CDR2 FQDESV come from the germline V gene (reference sequence). CDR3 DNA sequence: TGTGCCAGCAGCCGCGACCCTATTGGGAATGAGCAGTTCTTC. It codes for CASSRDPIGNEQFF.

This clone appeared a single time. The V call is TRBV29-1, the J call TRBJ1-4, with D possibly matching TRBD1 (5 bases). Germline assignment: CDR1 SQVTM and CDR2 ANQGSEA. This CDR3 is built from 13 residues. V lost 6 bases and J 8 bases, leaving 16 bases between the germline ends. In nucleotides, the CDR3 is TGCAGCGTCGTCTCCCAGGGCTGGGAAAAACTGTTTTTT. This gives the protein CSVVSQGWEKLFF.

On this clone: This CDR3 is also generated by other DNA sequences in the sample. J is TRBJ1-1 and V is TRBV7-8, with D hard to call. Trimming left V 3 bases short and J 0 bases short, with 8 bases between. The CDR3 loop spans 14 amino acids. Germline-derived CDR1 and CDR2 are SGHVS and FQNEAQ. The CDR3 region has the DNA TGTGCCAGCAGCTTGGCAGAGCTGAACACTGAAGCTTTCTTT. Translating gives CASSLAELNTEAFF.

The chain employs TRBV5-4 and TRBJ1-1, with D perhaps matching TRBD1 (5 bases). The CDR3 contains 16 residues. V lost 0 bases, J lost 5 bases, and 17 bases lay in between. CDR1 is SGHNT, CDR2 YYREEE, per germline (reference sequence). In DNA form, the CDR3 reads TGTGCCAGCAGCTTGGGAATAATCCAGGGAGGGACTGAAGCTTTCTTT. This gives the protein CASSLGIIQGGTEAFF.

The gene calls are TRBV6-5 and TRBJ2-1, with D perhaps matching TRBD2 (6 bases). V was clipped by 5 bases and J by 6 bases, with 14 bases between them. The germline gives CDR1 MNHEY, CDR2 SVGAGI. This CDR3 comprises 14 residues. The CDR3 coding sequence is TGTGCCAGCAGTAACACCGAGGGAGGCAATGAGCAGTTCTTC. This codes for CASSNTEGGNEQFF.

This clone was counted a single time. This rearrangement joins TRBV28 to TRBJ1-1, with 8 bases identical to TRBD1. The trim removed 7 bases at V and 3 bases at J, leaving 7 bases unmatched. There are 14 residues in the CDR3. Germline CDR1 is MDHEN and CDR2 is SYDVKM. The CDR3 DNA follows: TGTGCCAGCACCGTTCCGACAGGGGACACTGAAGCTTTCTTT. Protein sequence: CASTVPTGDTEAFF.

The chain has TRBV19 and TRBJ2-7; 7 bases match TRBD1. Germline loops: CDR1 LNHDA, CDR2 SQIVND (reference sequence). J lost 7 bases, V lost 4 bases, and 4 bases had no gene match. CDR3 length equals 12 residues. The CDR3 sequence is CASSTSRGEQYF. The CDR3 DNA sequence: TGTGCCAGTAGTACGTCCAGGGGGGAGCAGTACTTC.

To note about this clone: The identical CDR3 is also encoded by other nucleotide sequences in the sample. This rearrangement joins TRBV18 to TRBJ1-1, with no clear D. Between the trimmed V and J ends, which lost 3 bases and 0 bases, there was a span of 5 bases. The germline V gene encodes CDR1 KGHSH and CDR2 LQKENI. The CDR3 spans 13 residues. This CDR3 reads CASSPTVNTEAFF. For the CDR3, the DNA is TGTGCCAGCTCACCCACAGTGAACACTGAAGCTTTCTTT.

About this clone itself: At the DNA level, this CDR3 is encoded by other sequences in the same sample as well. The rearrangement links TRBV7-2 to TRBJ2-3, with a weak D call TRBD1 (6 bases). The CDR3 sequence is 16 residues long. Germline CDR1 SGHTA, CDR2 FQGNSA. V was pared by 1 base and J by 1 base, with 12 bases between. The CDR3 sequence is CASSLEGRGGTDTQYF. In nucleotides, the CDR3 is TGTGCCAGCAGCTTAGAGGGCAGGGGCGGCACAGATACGCAGTATTTT.

V usage is TRBV28 and J usage is TRBJ2-7; 8 bases are a match to TRBD1. V shed 2 bases, J shed 3 bases, and the junction held 9 bases outside the gene matches. Germline V gives CDR1 MDHEN, CDR2 SYDVKM. This CDR3 region has 16 residues. DNA of the CDR3: TGTGCCAGCAGTTTAATTAGGCAGGGGGCAAACTACGAGCAGTACTTC. It is translated as CASSLIRQGANYEQYF.

The gene calls are TRBV9 and TRBJ2-3; possibly TRBD2 for D (6 bases). This CDR3 is built from 15 residues. Deletions cut 2 bases from V and 2 bases from J, with 12 bases between. The germline gives CDR1 SGDLS, CDR2 YYNGEE. This CDR3 reads CASSVGGAVTDTQYF. CDR3 sequence (DNA): TGTGCCAGCAGCGTTGGCGGGGCCGTCACAGATACGCAGTATTTT.

The chain links TRBV27 to TRBJ1-2; D unresolved. The germline V gene encodes CDR1 MNHEY and CDR2 SMNVEV (reference sequence). V lost 4 bases and J 2 bases, leaving 14 bases between the germline ends. This CDR3 is 15 amino acids long. The CDR3 region has the DNA TGTGCCAGCAGTTGGGCCGCAGGAGCCAACTATGGCTACACCTTC. Encoded protein: CASSWAAGANYGYTF.

The J gene is TRBJ1-3, the V gene TRBV7-2; no clear D. The ends were cut back, 6 bases at V and 0 bases at J, with 12 bases in the middle. Germline V CDR1 and CDR2: SGHTA, FQGNSA. The CDR3 spans 15 residues. The CDR3 protein is CASRADVSSGNTIYF. The CDR3 DNA is TGTGCCAGCAGGGCCGACGTTTCCTCTGGAAACACCATATATTTT.

This sequence joins TRBV13 and TRBJ2-2; no clear D gene. From germline, CDR1 is PRHDT and CDR2 FYEKMQ (reference sequence). This CDR3 has 14 residues. Deletions cut 2 bases from V and 0 bases from J, with 4 bases between. CDR3 nucleotide sequence: TGTGCCAGCAGCTTACCAGCGAACACCGGGGAGCTGTTTTTT. It translates to CASSLPANTGELFF.

The rearrangement joins TRBV4-3 to TRBJ1-1; D gene ambiguous. The CDR3 contains 15 residues. V lost 0 bases, J lost 2 bases, and 10 bases lay in between. In germline, CDR1 is LGHNA, CDR2 YSLEER. CDR3 protein: CASSQDWRVNTEAFF. The CDR3 DNA reads as TGCGCCAGCAGCCAAGATTGGAGGGTTAACACTGAAGCTTTCTTT.

The V call is TRBV6-1, the J call TRBJ1-4, with D possibly TRBD1 on 5 matching bases. The germline V gene encodes CDR1 MNHNS and CDR2 SASEGT. V dropped 1 base and J dropped 5 bases, with 11 bases sitting between them. The CDR3 has 15 amino acids. CDR3 loop: CASSEGRGLNEKLFF. DNA of the CDR3: TGTGCCAGCAGTGAAGGAAGGGGACTAAATGAAAAACTGTTTTTT.

V usage is TRBV28 and J usage is TRBJ2-2; no firm D call. The length of the CDR3 is 18 residues. Germline CDR1 is MDHEN and CDR2 is SYDVKM. Deletions cut 6 bases from V and 3 bases from J, with 23 bases between. CDR3 sequence reads: CASSSPVPSIRDTGELFF. The CDR3 DNA reads as TGTGCCAGCAGCTCCCCGGTCCCCTCCATACGGGACACCGGGGAGCTGTTTTTT.

This sequence joins TRBV19 and TRBJ2-1; 8 bases are shared with TRBD2. CDR3 size: 15 residues. The V gene's germline CDR1 is LNHDA and CDR2 SQIVND (reference sequence). The V and J ends lost 3 bases and 9 bases, in that order; junction bases with no gene match: 10. CDR3 DNA sequence: TGTGCCAGTAGTATTCAACGGGGGGGGCAGAGTGAGCAGTTCTTC. As protein: CASSIQRGGQSEQFF.

The CDR3 DNA reads as TGTGCCTGGACGGGCCACCTTCTTCTATTTCCTAATGAAAAACTGTTTTTT. It is translated as CAWTGHLLLFPNEKLFF. V and J are TRBV30 and TRBJ1-4; no definite D call. The CDR3 covers 17 residues. Germline lookup yields CDR1 GTSNPN and CDR2 SVGIG (reference sequence). V was pared by 4 bases and J by 3 bases, with 21 bases between.

The rearrangement uses TRBV14 and TRBJ1-2, with D possibly matching TRBD1 (6 bases). V was clipped by 4 bases and J by 4 bases, with 16 bases between them. The CDR3 has 15 amino acids. The germline gives CDR1 SGHDN, CDR2 FVKESK. CDR3 amino acids: CASSRRQADIYGYTF. The CDR3 region has the DNA TGTGCCAGCAGCCGACGACAGGCAGATATCTATGGCTACACCTTC.

This chain uses TRBV2 with TRBJ1-5; D gene uncertain. Germline values: CDR1 SNHLY, CDR2 FYNNEI. The CDR3 is 14 amino acids. V lost 4 bases, J lost 7 bases, and 14 bases lay in between. This CDR3 reads CASSVTHTGQPQHF. In DNA form, the CDR3 reads TGTGCCAGCAGTGTTACCCACACGGGGCAGCCCCAGCATTTT.

The rearrangement links TRBV30 to TRBJ2-5, with unresolved D. The CDR3 has 14 residues. The germline V and J ends were trimmed by 5 bases and 0 bases, with 13 bases remaining between them. Germline V gene lookup returns CDR1 GTSNPN and CDR2 SVGIG (reference sequence). CDR3 residues: CAWGRPVYQETQYF. The DNA for the CDR3 is TGTGCCTGGGGTCGGCCAGTTTACCAAGAGACCCAGTACTTC. The whole variable domain, filled in from reference TRBV30 and TRBJ2-5, reads SQTIHQWPATLVQPVGSPLSLECTVEGTSNPNLYWYRQAAGRGLQLLFYSVGIGQISSEVPQNLSASRPQDRQFILSSKKLLLSDSGFYLCAWGRPVYQETQYFGPGTRLLVL.

V is TRBV5-6 and J is TRBJ2-7; perhaps TRBD2 as D (7 bases). CDR3 length: 15 residues. V lost 4 bases and J 3 bases, leaving 17 bases between the germline ends. Germline values: CDR1 SGHDT, CDR2 YYEEEE. The DNA of the CDR3 is TGTGCCAGCAGCCCTGGGGGGGGGCCTTACTACGAGCAGTACTTC. Translation gives CASSPGGGPYYEQYF.

The chain carries TRBV29-1 and TRBJ2-3, with no clear D. Germline CDR1 and CDR2: SQVTM and ANQGSEA. The V end lost 7 bases, the J end lost 6 bases, and 14 bases lay between the germline ends. The CDR3 sequence is 12 residues long. The CDR3 loop is CSAPTPPDTQYF. CDR3 nucleotide sequence: TGCAGCGCCCCCACGCCCCCCGATACGCAGTATTTT.

This clone came up once. The V gene is TRBV11-3, the J gene TRBJ2-5; perhaps D is TRBD1 or TRBD2 (6 bases each). CDR1 SGHNT and CDR2 YENEEA come from the germline V gene. Trimming shortened V by 1 base and J by 2 bases, and 11 bases separated the two germline ends. This CDR3 contains 15 residues. CDR3 amino acids: CASSLGQGRQETQYF. The CDR3 nucleotides read TGTGCCAGCAGCTTAGGTCAGGGGAGGCAAGAGACCCAGTACTTC.

V usage is TRBV27 and J usage is TRBJ2-6, with unresolved D. V lost 5 bases to trimming and J lost 2 bases, with 16 bases between them. Germline CDR1 MNHEY, CDR2 SMNVEV (reference sequence). This CDR3 region has 17 residues. The CDR3 region has the DNA TGTGCCAGCAGTCCGCTAGAAAGGAGCACTGGGGCCAACGTCCTGACTTTC. Protein: CASSPLERSTGANVLTF.